Listed below are T cell receptor beta chains from one sample, sequenced in a study of blood T cell repertoires in COVID-19. The assay was immunoSEQ multiplex PCR, and TCRdb's table has in-frame clones only and misses some. The data show fewer than 250,000 clones, with 70% to 90% seen just once and approximately 2.6% held by the top ten. Specimen: peripheral blood. These TCRs come from a woman in her 70s with active or convalescent COVID-19. Each CDR3 is given with its conserved first and last residue. The order of the fields is J gene, D gene, V gene, clone size, CDR3 protein, CDR3 DNA. The D gene is left open where the match is weak. Not all rows give a size; the values are once, few, many and, for expanded clones, a class.

TRBJ2-1 TRBD2 TRBV7-8 - CASSLARLAGNNEQFF TGTGCCAGCAGCTTAGCGAGGCTAGCGGGTAACAATGAGCAGTTCTTC
TRBJ2-7 - TRBV10-3 - CAISEVGRQSTYEQYF TGTGCCATCAGTGAAGTCGGGAGACAGAGTACCTACGAGCAGTACTTC
TRBJ1-1 - TRBV13 - CASSRGGSDTEAFF TGTGCCAGCAGTCGGGGAGGGTCGGACACTGAAGCTTTCTTT
TRBJ2-3 TRBD2 TRBV18 - CASSPRGGNTQYF TGTGCCAGCTCACCACGGGGGGGTAATACGCAGTATTTT
TRBJ1-1 - TRBV6-5 - CASSYNRGTEAFF TGTGCCAGCAGTTACAATCGGGGGACTGAAGCTTTCTTT
TRBJ2-7 - TRBV21-1 - CASSKVASGRYEQYF TGTGCCAGCAGCAAAGTAGCTAGCGGGAGGTACGAGCAGTACTTC
TRBJ2-2 - TRBV19 - CASSIMGPGTGELFF TGTGCCAGTAGTATTATGGGGCCTGGCACCGGGGAGCTGTTTTTT
TRBJ1-3 - TRBV21-1 - CASSKGQGRSGNTIYF TGTGCCAGCAGCAAAGGACAGGGCCGCTCTGGAAACACCATATATTTT
TRBJ2-3 TRBD2 TRBV27 - CASSGGAPDTQYF TGTGCCAGCAGCGGGGGGGCCCCAGATACGCAGTATTTT
TRBJ1-3 - TRBV19 - CASSRADSGNTIYF TGTGCCAGTAGTAGGGCCGACTCTGGAAACACCATATATTTT
TRBJ1-5 - TRBV19 - CASNLPGTPRKRPQHF TGTGCCAGTAACCTTCCCGGGACTCCTCGCAAAAGGCCCCAGCATTTT
TRBJ1-5 - TRBV23-1 - CASSRAGDQPQHF TGCGCCAGCAGTCGAGCAGGGGATCAGCCCCAGCATTTT
TRBJ2-1 TRBD2 TRBV29-1 - CSVEFSTSGVYNEQFF TGCAGCGTTGAATTCTCAACTAGCGGGGTCTACAATGAGCAGTTCTTC
TRBJ2-3 - TRBV7-3 - CASSLGGLSTDTQYF TGTGCCAGCAGCTTAGGGGGACTCAGCACAGATACGCAGTATTTT
TRBJ2-7 - TRBV5-1 - CASSLTESSYEQYF TGCGCCAGCAGCTTGACTGAGAGCTCCTACGAGCAGTACTTC
TRBJ2-7 TRBD2 TRBV7-9 - CASSLGLAVSYEQYF TGTGCCAGCAGCTTAGGACTAGCGGTCTCCTACGAGCAGTACTTC
TRBJ2-7 TRBD2 TRBV9 - CASSSPGTTYEQYF TGTGCCAGCAGCTCACCCGGGACTACCTACGAGCAGTACTTC
TRBJ1-2 - TRBV27 few CASSPQGPHGGYTF TGTGCCAGCAGCCCGCAGGGGCCCCATGGGGGCTACACCTTC
TRBJ1-2 - TRBV5-4 few CASSPSQGYGYTF TGTGCCAGCAGCCCCTCACAGGGCTATGGCTACACCTTC
TRBJ2-7 - TRBV18 - CASSQGIPYEQYF TGTGCCAGCTCACAGGGGATCCCCTACGAGCAGTACTTC
TRBJ1-1 - TRBV19 once CASSIEGDREAFF TGTGCCAGTAGTATCGAGGGGGATCGAGAAGCTTTCTTT
TRBJ2-7 TRBD2 TRBV4-1 many CASSQDPASGNYEQYF TGCGCCAGCAGCCAAGATCCGGCTAGCGGGAACTACGAGCAGTACTTC
TRBJ2-5 - TRBV2 - CASTYNQETQYF TGTGCCAGCACTTACAATCAAGAGACCCAGTACTTC
TRBJ2-7 TRBD2 TRBV5-1 - CASSPGATSGSYEQYF TGCGCCAGCAGCCCTGGGGCGACTAGCGGCTCCTACGAGCAGTACTTC
TRBJ2-7 - TRBV7-8 - CASSLVETTYEQYF TGTGCCAGCAGCTTAGTTGAGACTACCTACGAGCAGTACTTC
TRBJ2-1 - TRBV6-4 - CASSSQGHNEQFF TGTGCCAGCAGTTCACAGGGCCACAATGAGCAGTTCTTC
TRBJ1-4 - TRBV28 - CASCGAGKVTNEKLFF TGTGCCAGCTGTGGGGCAGGGAAGGTAACTAATGAAAAACTGTTTTTT
TRBJ1-1 - TRBV14 - CASSRSGSAEAFF TGTGCCAGCAGTCGTTCAGGTTCGGCTGAGGCTTTCTTT
TRBJ1-3 - TRBV6-5 - CASRRVGGSGNTIYF TGTGCCAGCCGAAGGGTGGGGGGCTCTGGAAACACCATATATTTT
TRBJ2-2 TRBD1 TRBV7-8 - CASSLTPGQGAGELFF TGTGCCAGCAGCCTTACACCGGGACAGGGGGCCGGGGAGCTGTTTTTT
TRBJ1-6 TRBD1 TRBV7-9 - CASGPGTGEVGSPLHF TGTGCCAGCGGCCCCGGGACAGGGGAAGTAGGATCACCCCTCCACTTT
TRBJ2-3 - TRBV7-3 - CASSLKSRLQGQDTQYF TGTGCCAGCAGCTTAAAGAGTCGGTTACAGGGCCAAGATACGCAGTATTTT
TRBJ2-2 - TRBV5-1 - CASTFAGGAQRGELFF TGCGCCAGCACCTTCGCTGGGGGGGCTCAGCGCGGGGAGCTGTTTTTT
TRBJ2-5 TRBD2 TRBV15 - CATSRGGETQYF TGTGCCACCAGCAGGGGGGGGGAGACCCAGTACTTC
TRBJ2-1 - TRBV2 - CASLGHEQFF TGTGCCAGCTTGGGGCACGAGCAGTTCTTC
TRBJ1-4 - TRBV7-8 - CASRAGATNEKLFF TGTGCCAGCAGGGCGGGGGCAACTAATGAAAAACTGTTTTTT
TRBJ2-1 TRBD2 TRBV5-1 - CASSLVGGGVNEQFF TGCGCCAGCAGCTTGGTAGGCGGGGGGGTCAATGAGCAGTTCTTC
TRBJ1-2 TRBD1 TRBV5-5 - CASSLGTGGLMAGYTF TGTGCCAGCAGCTTGGGAACAGGGGGCTTAATGGCTGGCTACACCTTC
TRBJ2-1 TRBD1 TRBV7-7 - CASSRGQASYNEQFF TGTGCCAGCAGCCGGGGACAGGCCTCCTACAATGAGCAGTTCTTC
TRBJ1-3 - TRBV6-1 many CASSEFSGDGNTIYF TGTGCCAGCAGTGAATTCTCAGGGGATGGAAACACCATATATTTT
TRBJ1-2 TRBD1 TRBV9 once CASTAGGDYGYTF TGTGCCAGCACCGCAGGGGGAGACTATGGCTACACCTTC
TRBJ2-2 - TRBV27 - CASSLSQGSTGELFF TGTGCCAGCAGTCTATCCCAGGGCTCCACCGGGGAGCTGTTTTTT
TRBJ1-1 TRBD1 TRBV2 once CASRGQPNTEAFF TGTGCCAGCCGGGGACAGCCGAACACTGAAGCTTTCTTT